These 28 T cell receptor beta chains were all obtained from the same sample, sequenced in a study of blood T cells in healthy people across ages. PCR was performed a second time for about 6 to 12 cycles using a sample-barcoded 5' primer and a J-beta primer mix. Each CDR3 protein gets one entry after TCRdb re-called the 5' RACE reads with MiXCR. The sample carries over 500,000 distinct CDR3 sequences, about 26% recorded once. This same sample was also taken into another study, of T cells of mothers and their children.

The material sequenced was blood. These receptors all come from a boy aged 2-15 years in good health.

This clonotype has just a few counts. The chain combines TRBV3-1 with TRBJ2-7; D uncertain. Trimming took off 1 base at V and 6 bases at J, with 10 bases between the two ends. CDR3 length: 13 residues. Germline CDR1 LGHDT, CDR2 YNNKEL (reference sequence). The CDR3 region is CASSQGQIGEQYF. The DNA of the CDR3 is TGTGCCAGCAGCCAAGGCCAAATCGGCGAGCAGTACTTC.

The chain employs TRBV7-3 and TRBJ1-3; a weak D match, TRBD1 (5 bases). Germline V lookup: CDR1 SGHTA, CDR2 FQGTGA. V was pared by 2 bases and J by 0 bases, with 14 bases between. The CDR3 runs to 17 residues. The CDR3 spells CASSLGGGRSSGNTIYF. The DNA for the CDR3 is TGTGCCAGCAGCTTAGGGGGGGGACGGAGCTCTGGAAACACCATATATTTT.

This clonotype occurred a few times. The rearrangement uses TRBV5-1 and TRBJ2-7; TRBD1 agrees at 8 bases. The CDR3 sequence is 14 residues long. The germline CDR1 and CDR2 sequences are SGHRS and YFSETQ. The V gene end was trimmed by 1 base and the J gene end by 6 bases; junction bases not matched to a gene: 6. CDR3 sequence: CASSLFRGRSEQYF. Here the CDR3 DNA reads TGCGCCAGCAGCTTGTTCAGGGGGCGCTCCGAGCAGTACTTC.

This clonotype appeared a few times. This chain joins TRBV5-1 and TRBJ2-1, with 10 bases lining up with TRBD2. V lost 2 bases to trimming and J lost 5 bases; unmatched junction nucleotides: 4. Germline V gives CDR1 SGHRS, CDR2 YFSETQ. The CDR3 covers 15 residues. The CDR3 DNA reads as TGCGCCAGCAGCTTTCTTGGACTAGCGGACAATGAGCAGTTCTTC. Its protein is CASSFLGLADNEQFF.

This clonotype showed up just a few times. The CDR3: CASTNRLYNEQFF. CDR3 DNA: TGTGCCAGCACCAACCGGCTTTACAATGAGCAGTTCTTC. This rearrangement joins TRBV6-1 to TRBJ2-1; D is ambiguous. In germline, CDR1 is MNHNS, CDR2 SASEGT. The CDR3 length is 13 residues. Trimming removed 7 bases from V and 4 bases from J, with 11 bases in between.

The V gene is TRBV7-2, the J gene TRBJ2-1; 7 bases are shared with TRBD1. Germline values: CDR1 SGHTA, CDR2 FQGNSA. The CDR3 loop spans 14 amino acids. The ends lost 7 bases at V and 1 base at J; junction bases unmatched: 4. CDR3 sequence (DNA): TGTGCCAGCACCACGGACAGGTCCTACAATGAGCAGTTCTTC. Translation: CASTTDRSYNEQFF.

The chain recombines TRBV7-8 with TRBJ1-2; D not certain. The CDR3 has 16 amino acids. From germline, CDR1 is SGHVS and CDR2 FQNEAQ. V gave up 1 base and J gave up 0 bases, with 12 bases separating them. The chain's CDR3 is CASSLGPPGSNYGYTF. DNA of the CDR3: TGTGCCAGCAGCTTAGGCCCCCCGGGGTCTAACTATGGCTACACCTTC.

The V call is TRBV15, the J call TRBJ2-1, with D tentatively TRBD1 or TRBD2 (6 bases each). Germline CDR1 LNHNV, CDR2 YYDKDF (reference sequence). V lost 1 base, J lost 10 bases, and 14 bases lay in between. The CDR3 length is 14 residues. The CDR3 sequence: CATSRVGVGGEQFF. The CDR3, as DNA: TGTGCCACCAGCAGAGTCGGGGTCGGGGGCGAGCAGTTCTTC.

This clonotype occurred once. This rearrangement joins TRBV6-6 to TRBJ1-4; maybe TRBD1 (6 bases). CDR3 size: 13 residues. V shed 5 bases and J shed 8 bases, with 12 bases lying between them. The germline gives CDR1 MNHNY, CDR2 SVGAGI (reference sequence). CDR3 in DNA: TGTGCCAGCAGTGTTGACAGGAGGGAAAAACTGTTTTTT. Translating it yields CASSVDRREKLFF.

The chain recombines TRBV29-1 with TRBJ2-2; no firm D call. Trimming removed 4 bases at V and 0 bases at J, with 9 bases between. The CDR3 is made up of 14 amino acids. From germline, CDR1 is SQVTM and CDR2 ANQGSEA. In DNA, the CDR3 is TGCAGCGTTGCTCGCGGCACGAACACCGGGGAGCTGTTTTTT. Translation: CSVARGTNTGELFF.

The chain carries TRBV7-6 and TRBJ2-7; no reliable D call. Per germline, CDR1 SGHVS and CDR2 FNYEAQ. V was trimmed by 1 base and J by 2 bases, leaving 12 bases between them. The CDR3 runs 15 residues. CDR3 in amino acids: CASSLGKGSAYEQYF. The CDR3 DNA sequence: TGTGCCAGCAGCTTAGGGAAAGGGTCTGCCTACGAGCAGTACTTC.

This chain links TRBV11-2 with TRBJ2-1; D might be TRBD1 or TRBD2, each matching 5 bases. V gave up 5 bases and J gave up 14 bases, with 16 bases separating them. Germline V gene sequence: CDR1 SGHAT, CDR2 FQNNGV. There are 12 residues in the CDR3. The CDR3 protein is CASSPILGAEFF. For the CDR3, the DNA is TGTGCCAGCAGCCCCATTCTCGGGGCCGAGTTCTTC.

The genes are TRBV7-6 and TRBJ1-1; 7 bases are a match to TRBD1. The CDR3 loop spans 14 amino acids. Unmatched junction bases numbered 9, after V lost 10 bases and J lost 1 base. Germline loops: CDR1 SGHVS, CDR2 FNYEAQ. Here the CDR3 DNA reads TGTGCCACTCGACAGGGCGGCGGGAACACTGAAGCTTTCTTT. Protein: CATRQGGGNTEAFF. Full variable domain (missing parts from reference TRBV7-6 and TRBJ1-1): GAGVSQSPRYKVTKRGQDVALRCDPISGHVSLYWYRQALGQGPEFLTYFNYEAQQDKSGLPNDRFSAERPEGSISTLTIQRTEQRDSAMYRCATRQGGGNTEAFFGQGTRLTVV.

The rearrangement uses TRBV5-1 and TRBJ2-3, with a weak D call TRBD2 (7 bases). CDR3 length: 15 amino acids. V lost 1 base to trimming and J lost 5 bases, with 14 bases between them. The V gene's germline CDR1 is SGHRS and CDR2 YFSETQ. CDR3 region: CASSLLGGQGDTQYF. In nucleotides, the CDR3 is TGCGCCAGCAGCTTGTTGGGGGGGCAGGGAGATACGCAGTATTTT.

The CDR3 DNA reads as TGCAGCGCAAGGACTCAGAGGAACACCGGGGAGCTGTTTTTT. Translated, it gives CSARTQRNTGELFF. This chain joins TRBV29-1 and TRBJ2-2, with a weak D call TRBD2 (5 bases). V was pared by 7 bases and J by 1 base, with 13 bases between. The CDR3 loop spans 14 amino acids. Germline V gene data show CDR1 as SQVTM and CDR2 as ANQGSEA.

The chain combines TRBV2 with TRBJ2-7, with 10 bases fitting TRBD2. The V gene's germline CDR1 is SNHLY and CDR2 FYNNEI. The CDR3 runs to 15 residues. V was pared by 6 bases and J by 2 bases, with 7 bases of the junction left unmatched. The CDR3: CASSKGTSGAYEQYF. DNA of the CDR3: TGTGCCAGCAGCAAAGGCACTAGCGGGGCCTACGAGCAGTACTTC. Full variable domain (rest looked up from reference TRBV2 and TRBJ2-7): EPEVTQTPSHQVTQMGQEVILRCVPISNHLYFYWYRQILGQKVEFLVSFYNNEISEKSEIFDDQFSVERPDGSNFTLKIRSTKLEDSAMYFCASSKGTSGAYEQYFGPGTRLTVT.

In this sample, this clonotype turned up a few times. The chain links TRBV5-5 to TRBJ1-4; D unclear. The CDR3 extends over 14 amino acids. V was cut by 0 bases and J by 4 bases, with 7 bases left in between. Germline V lookup: CDR1 SGHKS, CDR2 YYEKEE (reference sequence). The CDR3 reads CASSLGIYNEKLFF. CDR3 bases: TGTGCCAGCAGCTTGGGGATATATAATGAAAAACTGTTTTTT. Using reference TRBV5-5 and TRBJ1-4 for the parts outside the CDR3, the full variable domain is DAGVTQSPTHLIKTRGQQVTLRCSPISGHKSVSWYQQVLGQGPQFIFQYYEKEERGRGNFPDRFSARQFPNYSSELNVNALLLGDSALYLCASSLGIYNEKLFFGSGTQLSVL.

The rearrangement uses TRBV6-6 and TRBJ2-4, with 10 bases fitting TRBD1. Germline CDR1 and CDR2: MNHNY and SVGAGI (reference sequence). This CDR3 contains 14 residues. The J segment lost 9 bases and the V segment lost 4 bases, leaving 6 bases of the junction unmatched. CDR3 in amino acids: CASSLTGGVGIQYF. The CDR3 bases are TGTGCCAGCAGTTTGACAGGGGGCGTTGGCATTCAGTACTTC.

The V call is TRBV5-1, the J call TRBJ2-5; 8 bases match TRBD2. The CDR3 consists of 12 residues. CDR1 is SGHRS, CDR2 YFSETQ, per germline. The trim removed 4 bases at V and 5 bases at J, leaving 1 base unmatched. Here the CDR3 reads CASSRLAETQYF. The CDR3 nucleotides are TGCGCCAGCAGCCGACTAGCGGAGACCCAGTACTTC.

CDR3 sequence (DNA): TGCGCCAGCAGCTTACAGCGTAGCTCCTACAATGAGCAGTTCTTC. Translated: CASSLQRSSYNEQFF. The J gene is TRBJ2-1, the V gene TRBV5-1; D ambiguous. V shed 2 bases and J shed 0 bases, with 9 bases lying between them. Germline V gene lookup returns CDR1 SGHRS and CDR2 YFSETQ. This CDR3 has 15 amino acids.

The J gene is TRBJ2-3, the V gene TRBV12-3 or TRBV12-4, with no clear D. V lost 3 bases, J lost 2 bases, and 6 bases lay in between. The CDR3 consists of 13 residues. The CDR3 nucleotides read TGTGCCAGCAGTTTTAGGGCCACAGATACGCAGTATTTT. Encoded protein: CASSFRATDTQYF.

V and J are TRBV7-9 and TRBJ2-7; D is possibly TRBD1 (6 bases). With 5 bases removed from V and 3 bases from J, the gap between germline ends came to 14 bases. The germline V gene has CDR1 SEHNR and CDR2 FQNEAQ (reference sequence). There are 14 residues in the CDR3. The DNA for the CDR3 is TGTGCCAGCAGCCCCCGGACAGCTAACTACGAGCAGTACTTC. It yields the protein CASSPRTANYEQYF.

The chain carries TRBV11-2 and TRBJ2-2, with D tentatively TRBD2 (7 bases). CDR1 is SGHAT and CDR2 is FQNNGV in the germline V gene. V lost 5 bases and J 6 bases, leaving 16 bases between the germline ends. This CDR3 is 15 amino acids long. The CDR3, as DNA: TGTGCCAGCAGCAGAGGCCGGGGGGCCGCCGGGGAGCTGTTTTTT. It yields the protein CASSRGRGAAGELFF.

This chain joins TRBV20-1 and TRBJ2-4; TRBD1 matches at 7 bases. There are 13 residues in the CDR3. With 5 bases clipped from V and 5 bases from J, the junction kept 6 bases outside the gene matches. Germline assignment: CDR1 DFQATT and CDR2 SNEGSKA (reference sequence). CDR3: CSAPKTGENIQYF. CDR3 coding DNA: TGCAGTGCTCCAAAAACAGGGGAAAACATTCAGTACTTC.

As to this clonotype: At one end the junction does not follow the germline gene, possibly because of a read error. The chain has TRBV7-2 and TRBJ2-4; D gene uncertain. CDR1 and CDR2 (germline): SGHTA, FQGNSA. The CDR3 consists of 14 residues. The CDR3 nucleotides read TGTGCCAGCAGCTTAGGTCAGGCCAAAAACATTCAGCACTTC. Encoded protein: CASSLGQAKNIQHF. The full variable domain, in which reference TRBV7-2 and TRBJ2-4 provide the parts outside the CDR3, is GAGVSQSPSNKVTEKGKDVELRCDPISGHTALYWYRQSLGQGLEFLIYFQGNSAPDKSGLPSDRFSAERTGGSVSTLTIQRTQQEDSAVYLCASSLGQAKNIQHFGAGTRLSVL.

This clonotype was observed a handful of times. V usage is TRBV20-1 and J usage is TRBJ2-5; maybe TRBD2 (7 bases). The J call may be incorrect, as the DNA end agrees better with TRBJ2-1. The CDR3 has 15 amino acids. Germline V gives CDR1 DFQATT, CDR2 SNEGSKA (reference sequence). CDR3 nucleotides: TGCAGTGCTAGAGTTCGGGGGGCGTCCGGGGATGAGCAGTTCTTC. It specifies CSARVRGASGDEQFF.

This clonotype showed up many times. The chain employs TRBV12-3 or TRBV12-4 and TRBJ2-7; weak D call: TRBD1 (6 bases). This CDR3 comprises 13 residues. The ends were cut back, 1 base at V and 4 bases at J, with 8 bases in the middle. CDR3 DNA: TGTGCCAGCAGTTTAGGACAGGTTTACGAGCAGTACTTC. Translation gives CASSLGQVYEQYF.

This clonotype came up a few times. The chain couples TRBV7-9 to TRBJ2-1, with 12 bases aligning to TRBD2. CDR1 SEHNR and CDR2 FQNEAQ come from the germline V gene (reference sequence). This CDR3 region has 18 residues. V trimming: 4 bases; J trimming: 9 bases; junction bases outside the gene matches: 16. DNA for the CDR3: TGTGCCAGCAGCTCCCCTTGGTCCACTAGCGGGAGGACGGGTGAGCAGTTCTTC. Protein sequence: CASSSPWSTSGRTGEQFF.